One and the same sample provided the 20 T cell receptor beta chains below, sequenced in a study of T cells in Graves' hyperthyroidism and ophthalmopathy. Amplification of TCR beta CDR3 regions used RNA as the template. HTBI primers drove first-round RT-PCR of the TCR CDR3. MiXCR, applied by TCRdb to the multiplex PCR reads, yields one record per CDR3 protein. The sample contains some 560,000 distinct CDR3 sequences, around 16% of which appear only once. What was sequenced was blood. The receptors originated from a woman aged 25 to 39 with Graves' hyperthyroidism.

Ten or more counts support this clonotype. V gene TRBV7-9 combines with J gene TRBJ1-5; possibly TRBD1 for D (6 bases). The germline V and J ends were trimmed by 1 base and 5 bases, with 15 bases remaining between them. From germline, CDR1 is SEHNR and CDR2 FQNEAQ (reference sequence). The CDR3 runs 16 residues. The CDR3 sequence is CASSLGAGQTHQPQHF. As DNA, the CDR3 is TGTGCCAGCAGCTTAGGTGCCGGACAGACTCATCAGCCCCAGCATTTT.

This clonotype showed up many times. The chain combines TRBV18 with TRBJ2-5, with D possibly matching TRBD1 (6 bases). This CDR3 region has 16 residues. Per the germline V gene, CDR1 is KGHSH and CDR2 is LQKENI. V was cut by 0 bases and J by 0 bases, with 11 bases left in between. The CDR3 DNA reads TGTGCCAGCTCACCACCGATGACAGGTTACCAAGAGACCCAGTACTTC. Translating gives CASSPPMTGYQETQYF. The full variable domain, completed using reference TRBV18 and TRBJ2-5, is NAGVMQNPRHLVRRRGQEARLRCSPMKGHSHVYWYRQLPEEGLKFMVYLQKENIIDESGMPKERFSAEFPKEGPSILRIQQVVRGDSAAYFCASSPPMTGYQETQYFGPGTRLLVL.

This clonotype has a count of ten or more. V gene TRBV6-1 combines with J gene TRBJ2-1; tentative D call: TRBD2 (7 bases). The V and J ends lost 5 bases and 6 bases respectively, with 17 bases between them. The length of the CDR3 is 15 residues. CDR1 MNHNS and CDR2 SASEGT come from the germline V gene. CDR3 residues: CASSRGARVTNEQFF. CDR3 DNA: TGTGCCAGCAGTCGGGGGGCCCGAGTGACCAATGAGCAGTTCTTC.

This clonotype has ten or more counts. This chain uses TRBV4-1 with TRBJ2-7; no firm D call. With 1 base removed from V and 3 bases from J, the gap between germline ends came to 16 bases. CDR3 length: 16 residues. Looked up from germline, CDR1 is MGHRA and CDR2 is YSYEKL. CDR3 sequence (DNA): TGCGCCAGCAGCCAAGTTGACCCGCCGCATGGCTACGAGCAGTACTTC. Amino acid sequence: CASSQVDPPHGYEQYF.

V usage is TRBV5-6 and J usage is TRBJ2-5, with a weak D call TRBD1 (5 bases). The CDR3 has 14 residues. Germline lookup yields CDR1 SGHDT and CDR2 YYEEEE. V lost 5 bases and J lost 4, with 15 bases in between. CDR3 in amino acids: CASRLGARGETQYF. CDR3 DNA: TGTGCCAGCAGGCTGGGCGCTAGGGGAGAGACCCAGTACTTC.

This clonotype was observed many times. The rearrangement uses TRBV5-6 and TRBJ2-1; D remains ambiguous. CDR1 SGHDT and CDR2 YYEEEE come from the germline V gene. The CDR3 spans 17 residues. Trimming stripped 0 bases from V and 5 bases from J, with 18 bases between. The CDR3 sequence: CASSLARRRERNNEQFF. DNA of the CDR3: TGTGCCAGCAGCTTGGCCCGAAGGCGAGAACGAAACAATGAGCAGTTCTTC.

J is TRBJ2-1 and V is TRBV27; 7 bases map to TRBD1. This CDR3 has 16 amino acids. With 5 bases clipped from V and 2 bases from J, the junction kept 9 bases outside the gene matches. Germline V lookup: CDR1 MNHEY, CDR2 SMNVEV (reference sequence). This CDR3 is CASSINRGSPYNEQFF. The CDR3 DNA follows: TGTGCCAGCAGTATTAACAGGGGAAGTCCCTACAATGAGCAGTTCTTC.

The rearrangement links TRBV18 to TRBJ2-1; 13 bases match TRBD2. The CDR3 consists of 16 residues. V lost 2 bases, J lost 5 bases, and 3 bases stayed unmatched. The germline gives CDR1 KGHSH, CDR2 LQKENI. The CDR3 sequence: CASSPILAGGHNEQFF. CDR3 bases: TGTGCCAGCTCACCAATACTAGCGGGAGGGCACAATGAGCAGTTCTTC.

In this sample, this clonotype turned up many times. The chain links TRBV30 to TRBJ2-1, with 8 bases identical to TRBD2. V was pared by 2 bases and J by 8 bases, with 11 bases of the junction left unmatched. Per germline, CDR1 GTSNPN and CDR2 SVGIG (reference sequence). The CDR3 loop spans 15 amino acids. The CDR3 DNA is TGTGCCTGGAGTACCTCCGGGACTAGTACCTATGAGCAGTTCTTC. Encoded protein: CAWSTSGTSTYEQFF. The whole variable domain, filled in from reference TRBV30 and TRBJ2-1, reads SQTIHQWPATLVQPVGSPLSLECTVEGTSNPNLYWYRQAAGRGLQLLFYSVGIGQISSEVPQNLSASRPQDRQFILSSKKLLLSDSGFYLCAWSTSGTSTYEQFFGPGTRLTVL.

In regard to this clonotype: A clone one base away is much larger, so this may be a read error. The chain uses TRBV20-1 and TRBJ2-7, with 12 bases aligning to TRBD2. The CDR3 loop spans 14 amino acids. CDR1 DFQATT and CDR2 SNEGSKA come from the germline V gene (reference sequence). The CDR3 bases are TGCGGTGCTTACGGACTAGCGGGATACTACGAGCAGTACTTC. It is translated as CGAYGLAGYYEQYF.

At least ten counts were recorded for this clonotype. This chain links TRBV6-1 with TRBJ2-2, with 9 positions matching TRBD2. The germline V gene has CDR1 MNHNS and CDR2 SASEGT. The V and J ends lost 2 bases and 4 bases, in that order; junction bases with no gene match: 11. The CDR3 runs 18 residues. As DNA, the CDR3 is TGTGCCAGCAGTGAATGGTATAGCGGGAGCGGCGGCACCGGGGAGCTGTTTTTT. Protein product: CASSEWYSGSGGTGELFF.

This chain connects TRBV20-1 to TRBJ2-3; TRBD2 might be the D (6 bases). The CDR3 has 13 residues. V was clipped by 6 bases and J by 1 base, with 11 bases between them. Germline CDR1 and CDR2: DFQATT and SNEGSKA (reference sequence). CDR3 sequence: CSALGGGTDTQYF. The DNA of the CDR3 is TGCAGTGCCCTAGGCGGGGGCACAGATACGCAGTATTTT.

This clonotype was recorded many times. The chain joins TRBV6-1 to TRBJ2-5; D not resolved. Germline CDR1 reads MNHNS; CDR2 reads SASEGT. The length of the CDR3 is 15 residues. V lost 8 bases and J lost 7, with 23 bases in between. The chain's CDR3 is CASGHRKEVLGTQYF. CDR3 bases: TGTGCCAGCGGGCACCGCAAGGAAGTCCTCGGGACCCAGTACTTC.

The V call is TRBV20-1, the J call TRBJ1-2, with a possible D match to TRBD1 (5 bases). The germline gives CDR1 DFQATT, CDR2 SNEGSKA (reference sequence). This CDR3 region has 14 residues. Trimming pared 4 bases from V and 4 bases from J, leaving 16 bases between. CDR3 bases: TGCAGTGCTACGACCGCGTTGGGGGTCTATGGCTACACCTTC. Amino acids: CSATTALGVYGYTF.

This clonotype was seen repeatedly, ten times or more. V usage is TRBV5-8 and J usage is TRBJ2-1; TRBD2 matches 12 bases. Germline V gives CDR1 SGHTS, CDR2 YDEGEE. Trimming took 0 bases from V and 8 from J; bases not matched to a gene: 6. The CDR3 covers 16 residues. The CDR3 sequence is CASSLGTSGRWDEQFF. The CDR3 region has the DNA TGTGCCAGCAGCTTGGGAACTAGCGGGAGGTGGGATGAGCAGTTCTTC. Looking up the rest from reference TRBV5-8 and TRBJ2-1 gives the full variable domain: EAGVTQSPTHLIKTRGQQATLRCSPISGHTSVYWYQQALGLGLQFLLWYDEGEERNRGNFPPRFSGRQFPNYSSELNVNALELEDSALYLCASSLGTSGRWDEQFFGPGTRLTVL.

As to this clonotype: A read error may explain this, as a much larger clone is one base away. This chain uses TRBV11-2 with TRBJ2-1; D possibly corresponds to TRBD2 (6 bases). Germline V lookup: CDR1 SGHAT, CDR2 FQNNGV. The CDR3 spans 15 residues. V lost 3 bases to trimming and J lost 2 bases, with 11 bases between them. The chain's CDR3 is CASSFQRATYNEQFF. In DNA form, the CDR3 reads TGTGCCAGCAGCTTTCAGCGGGCCACCTACAATGAGCAGTTCTTC.

This rearrangement joins TRBV2 to TRBJ1-5; D may be TRBD1 (5 bases). V was shortened by 7 bases and J by 2 bases, with 9 bases between the two germline ends. Germline V gene data show CDR1 as SNHLY and CDR2 as FYNNEI. The CDR3 loop spans 13 amino acids. CDR3: CASMVQGNQPQHF. In nucleotides, the CDR3 is TGTGCCAGCATGGTACAGGGCAATCAGCCCCAGCATTTT.

This clonotype was detected many times. This chain links TRBV12-3 or TRBV12-4 with TRBJ1-5, with D perhaps TRBD1 (6 bases). Trimming cost V 2 bases and J 4 bases, with 21 bases left between them. This CDR3 is built from 18 residues. This chain's CDR3 is CASSLRQGMTEANQPQHF. The CDR3 DNA is TGTGCCAGCAGTTTAAGGCAGGGGATGACTGAAGCGAATCAGCCCCAGCATTTT.

This clonotype has at least ten counts. The chain carries TRBV7-8 and TRBJ2-7; the D is unclear. The germline V gene has CDR1 SGHVS and CDR2 FQNEAQ. The CDR3 loop spans 13 amino acids. V was pared by 1 base and J by 3 bases, with 7 bases between. CDR3: CASSLVRVYEQYF. The CDR3 DNA reads TGTGCCAGCAGCTTAGTACGGGTCTACGAGCAGTACTTC.

Ten or more counts support this clonotype. The gene calls are TRBV7-3 and TRBJ2-1; TRBD1 aligns across 9 bases. Germline V gene lookup returns CDR1 SGHTA and CDR2 FQGTGA. V dropped 5 bases and J dropped 4; count of bases not matched to a gene: 9. The CDR3 contains 16 residues. DNA for the CDR3: TGTGCCAGCAGCCCACAGGGGGCAATCTCGTACAATGAGCAGTTCTTC. This encodes CASSPQGAISYNEQFF. Together with reference TRBV7-3 and TRBJ2-1, the CDR3 gives the full variable domain: GAGVSQTPSNKVTEKGKYVELRCDPISGHTALYWYRQSLGQGPEFLIYFQGTGAADDSGLPNDRFFAVRPEGSVSTLKIQRTERGDSAVYLCASSPQGAISYNEQFFGPGTRLTVL.